This note documents a single T cell receptor beta chain sequence. This specimen comes from a study of spatial heterogeneity in lung cancer. Time point specified: blood at routine non-recurrence follow-up after resection. Whole RNA was taken from tumor, nontumor lung or frozen PBMC; it was then sequenced unsorted. CDR3 length: 17 residues. The ends were cut back, 3 bases at V and 0 bases at J, with 17 bases in the middle. Germline loops: CDR1 DFQATT, CDR2 SNEGSKA (reference sequence). Each CDR3 protein is one row after TCRdb ran MiXCR on the 5' RACE reads. The sample holds about 120,000 distinct CDR3 sequences, 12% seen once.

The chain recombines TRBV20-1 with TRBJ1-4; no clear D gene. The specimen was PBMCs, collected at follow-up. The clonotype originates from a male donor with early-stage non-small cell lung cancer. CDR3 residues: CSASTLLGRATNEKLFF. CDR3 sequence (DNA): TGCAGTGCTAGCACACTTTTGGGTCGTGCAACTAATGAAAAACTGTTTTTT.